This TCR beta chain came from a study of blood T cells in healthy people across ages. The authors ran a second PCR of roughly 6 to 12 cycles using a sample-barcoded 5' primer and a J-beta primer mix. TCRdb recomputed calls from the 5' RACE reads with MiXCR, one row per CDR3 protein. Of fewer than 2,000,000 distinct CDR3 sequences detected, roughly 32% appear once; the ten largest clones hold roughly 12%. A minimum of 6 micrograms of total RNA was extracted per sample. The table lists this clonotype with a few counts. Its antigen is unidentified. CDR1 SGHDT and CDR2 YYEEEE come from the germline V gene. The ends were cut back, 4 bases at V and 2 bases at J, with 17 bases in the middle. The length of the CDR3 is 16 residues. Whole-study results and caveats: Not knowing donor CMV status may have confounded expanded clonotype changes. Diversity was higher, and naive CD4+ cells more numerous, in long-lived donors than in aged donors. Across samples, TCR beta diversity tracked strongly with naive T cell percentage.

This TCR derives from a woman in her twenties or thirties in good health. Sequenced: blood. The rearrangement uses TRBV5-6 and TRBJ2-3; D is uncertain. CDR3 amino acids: CASSPNPGSHTDTQYF. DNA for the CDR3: TGTGCCAGCAGCCCTAACCCGGGCAGCCACACAGATACGCAGTATTTT.